This record looks at one T cell receptor beta chain sequence and its context. These data come from a study of preoperative IRX-2 immunotherapy in early breast cancer. Regarding treatment: preoperative locoregional IRX-2 cytokine immunotherapy. Preoperative locoregional IRX-2 cytokine immunotherapy was tested in the phase Ib source study. Generated by immunoSEQ multiplex PCR, the TCRdb table keeps only in-frame clones and is missing some. This table holds 28,000 or so clones, around 87% found once. This CDR3 contains 15 residues. The germline CDR1 and CDR2 sequences are KGHSH and LQKENI. V lost 3 bases to trimming and J lost 10 bases; unmatched junction nucleotides: 14.

The clonotype was recovered from a human donor with breast cancer. V gene TRBV18 combines with J gene TRBJ1-1; the match to TRBD1 covers 7 bases. This sample was taken from a patient treated with IRX-2 immunotherapy. CDR3 DNA: TGTGCCAGCTCACCGACGGACAGGCCTATCAAAGGAGCTTTCTTT. It codes for CASSPTDRPIKGAFF. Looking up the rest from reference TRBV18 and TRBJ1-1 gives the full variable domain: NAGVMQNPRHLVRRRGQEARLRCSPMKGHSHVYWYRQLPEEGLKFMVYLQKENIIDESGMPKERFSAEFPKEGPSILRIQQVVRGDSAAYFCASSPTDRPIKGAFFGQGTRLTVV.